This T cell receptor beta chain was retrieved from a study of cytomegalovirus exposure and HLA in healthy donors. Study outcomes and limitations: A later analysis reportedly found fewer N-insertions in an Asian-associated ancestry cluster than the approximately 700-donor mean.

Points on this clone: The antigen remains unidentified.

PCR employed 60 Vbeta and 13 Jbeta primers. Clones were read by immunoSEQ multiplex PCR, and TCRdb kept only the in-frame ones, dropping some. The sample carries about 140,000 clones, more than 70% recorded once. The CDR3 runs 15 residues. Germline V gene lookup returns CDR1 SGHTS and CDR2 YDEGEE. The V gene end was trimmed by 2 bases and the J gene end by 7 bases; junction bases not matched to a gene: 7. The sequence came from a man aged 18 to 35 in good health and CMV-seropositive. The chain is built from TRBV5-8 and TRBJ2-7, with TRBD1 identical over 12 bases. The specimen sequenced was PBMCs. CDR3 sequence: CASSFEGQGAEEQYF. The CDR3 DNA is TGTGCCAGCAGCTTTGAGGGACAGGGGGCGGAAGAGCAGTACTTC.